Listed here are 21 T cell receptor beta chains from one sample, sequenced in a study of T cell responses to AZD1222 COVID-19 vaccine. Only in-frame clones appear in the TCRdb table, and some are missing; sequencing was by immunoSEQ multiplex PCR. The table shows about 39,000 clones, with roughly 88% occurring only once. The sequencing here drew on peripheral blood, taken 28 days after the second AZD1222 dose. All receptors come from an adult who received the AZD1222 COVID-19 vaccine.

This clone has a single count. This chain links TRBV5-1 with TRBJ2-7; possible D gene TRBD2, 5 bases. The CDR3 is 14 residues long. V lost 0 bases and J lost 2, with 9 bases in between. Germline V gives CDR1 SGHRS, CDR2 YFSETQ. The CDR3 DNA follows: TGCGCCAGCAGCTTGGCCCCGGGAACCTACGAGCAGTACTTC. Its translation is CASSLAPGTYEQYF. Full variable domain (rest looked up from reference TRBV5-1 and TRBJ2-7): KAGVTQTPRYLIKTRGQQVTLSCSPISGHRSVSWYQQTPGQGLQFLFEYFSETQRNKGNFPGRFSGRQFSNSRSEMNVSTLELGDSALYLCASSLAPGTYEQYFGPGTRLTVT.

This clone was seen only a few times. The chain links TRBV19 to TRBJ2-7; unclear D gene. The germline V gene encodes CDR1 LNHDA and CDR2 SQIVND (reference sequence). The CDR3 is 15 amino acids. Trimming cost V 0 bases and J 2 bases, with 11 bases left between them. The chain's CDR3 is CASSIDGGITYEQYF. The CDR3 DNA reads as TGTGCCAGTAGTATAGATGGCGGTATTACCTACGAGCAGTACTTC.

The chain combines TRBV28 with TRBJ2-2; no clear D. The CDR3 is made up of 13 amino acids. CDR1 and CDR2 (germline): MDHEN, SYDVKM. With 6 bases removed from V and 12 bases from J, the gap between germline ends came to 17 bases. The CDR3 nucleotides read TGTGCCAGCAGCCCCCCATCGGAACCTAAGCTGTTTTTT. This encodes CASSPPSEPKLFF.

The chain couples TRBV7-3 to TRBJ1-2, with D unclear. Germline-derived CDR1 and CDR2 are SGHTA and FQGTGA. V dropped 5 bases and J dropped 0 bases, with 13 bases sitting between them. This CDR3 has 15 residues. The CDR3 nucleotides are TGTGCCAGCAGCCCCACGCATTCTGCTAACTATGGCTACACCTTC. It translates to CASSPTHSANYGYTF.

This chain links TRBV20-1 with TRBJ2-7; possible D gene TRBD2, 5 bases. The CDR3 length is 13 residues. Germline V gives CDR1 DFQATT, CDR2 SNEGSKA (reference sequence). V lost 3 bases, J lost 3 bases, and 12 bases lay in between. Written as DNA, the CDR3 is TGCAGTGCTAGTTTCGGGAAAGTCTACGAGCAGTACTTC. This gives the protein CSASFGKVYEQYF.

The V gene is TRBV7-9, the J gene TRBJ1-2; TRBD1 might be the D (5 bases). Germline lookup yields CDR1 SEHNR and CDR2 FQNEAQ (reference sequence). The CDR3 runs to 12 residues. The V gene lost 2 bases and the J gene lost 8 bases, with 9 bases spanning the gap. The CDR3 here is CASSLTGTGYTF. The CDR3 DNA sequence: TGTGCCAGCAGCTTAACCGGGACCGGCTACACCTTC. Together with reference TRBV7-9 and TRBJ1-2, the CDR3 gives the full variable domain: DTGVSQNPRHKITKRGQNVTFRCDPISEHNRLYWYRQTLGQGPEFLTYFQNEAQLEKSRLLSDRFSAERPKGSFSTLEIQRTEQGDSAMYLCASSLTGTGYTFGSGTRLTVV.

The table lists this clone with a count of one. The gene calls are TRBV19 and TRBJ2-2; 10 bases line up with TRBD2. Germline-derived CDR1 and CDR2 are LNHDA and SQIVND (reference sequence). The V and J ends lost 7 bases and 0 bases, in that order; junction bases with no gene match: 14. This CDR3 contains 19 residues. CDR3 nucleotide sequence: TGTGCCAGTACCGCCGCTACAGCGGGGGGGACTACGAACACCGGGGAGCTGTTTTTT. This codes for CASTAATAGGTTNTGELFF.

The chain joins TRBV12-3 or TRBV12-4 to TRBJ1-1; D is unresolved. The V and J ends lost 6 bases and 11 bases respectively, with 16 bases between them. The CDR3 spans 12 residues. This CDR3 reads CASSPIEGEAFF. DNA of the CDR3: TGTGCCAGCAGCCCTATAGAGGGAGAGGCTTTCTTT.

V is TRBV6-6 and J is TRBJ2-2; 10 bases are shared with TRBD2. Germline CDR1 is MNHNY and CDR2 is SVGAGI (reference sequence). Losses at the gene ends were 5 bases for V and 7 bases for J; bases not matched to a gene: 16. This CDR3 is 18 amino acids long. CDR3 coding DNA: TGTGCCAGCAGTCTAAAGCGGGGGGGCCAGGAAAACCTCGGGGAGCTGTTTTTT. Protein sequence: CASSLKRGGQENLGELFF.

This chain links TRBV2 with TRBJ2-2; no definite D call. Germline lookup yields CDR1 SNHLY and CDR2 FYNNEI. This CDR3 has 13 residues. Trimming shortened V by 1 base and J by 8 bases, and 8 bases separated the two germline ends. For the CDR3, the DNA is TGTGCCAGCAGTGAAGGAGAATATGGGGAGCTGTTTTTT. Translation gives CASSEGEYGELFF.

The V gene is TRBV7-9, the J gene TRBJ1-3; D is undetermined. CDR1 SEHNR and CDR2 FQNEAQ come from the germline V gene (reference sequence). The V end lost 6 bases, the J end lost 2 bases, and 14 bases lay between the germline ends. The CDR3 has 15 residues. The CDR3 loop reads CASSDVLGTGNTIYF. In DNA form, the CDR3 reads TGTGCCAGCAGTGACGTCCTTGGGACTGGAAACACCATATATTTT.

The gene calls are TRBV18 and TRBJ1-2; no firm D call. V lost 3 bases and J 5 bases, leaving 7 bases between the germline ends. Germline assignment: CDR1 KGHSH and CDR2 LQKENI. The CDR3 spans 12 residues. As DNA, the CDR3 is TGTGCCAGCTCACCCCTTGCGTATGGCTACACCTTC. It encodes CASSPLAYGYTF.

V usage is TRBV5-1 and J usage is TRBJ2-3; 7 bases align to TRBD2. Germline assignment: CDR1 SGHRS and CDR2 YFSETQ. V shed 4 bases and J 0 bases; nucleotides not matched to a gene: 8. The CDR3 extends over 16 amino acids. CDR3 region: CASSAALAVSTDTQYF. In DNA form, the CDR3 reads TGCGCCAGCAGCGCTGCCCTAGCGGTCAGCACAGATACGCAGTATTTT.

The count of this clone is one. The rearrangement uses TRBV2 and TRBJ1-2; the D is unclear. V dropped 6 bases and J dropped 2 bases, with 7 bases sitting between them. The CDR3 has 12 amino acids. Germline values: CDR1 SNHLY, CDR2 FYNNEI. CDR3 bases: TGTGCCAGCAGGTCGGTGAACTATGGCTACACCTTC. This translates into CASRSVNYGYTF.

This chain connects TRBV18 to TRBJ1-2; possibly TRBD1 for D (6 bases). The CDR3 is made up of 15 amino acids. CDR1 is KGHSH, CDR2 LQKENI, per germline. V was cut by 0 bases and J by 8 bases, with 16 bases left in between. The CDR3 DNA is TGTGCCAGCTCACCACCGTCCCAGGGGAACCTAGGCTACACCTTC. Translation: CASSPPSQGNLGYTF.

The rearrangement uses TRBV10-3 and TRBJ2-7, with a possible D match to TRBD1 (6 bases). The CDR3 spans 14 residues. V was shortened by 11 bases and J by 2 bases, with 19 bases between the two germline ends. From germline, CDR1 is ENHRY and CDR2 SYGVKD. CDR3 loop: CAVQTGGEPYEQYF. As DNA, the CDR3 is TGTGCCGTCCAGACAGGCGGCGAGCCCTACGAGCAGTACTTC.

This clone was detected only a few times. The V call is TRBV5-1, the J call TRBJ2-2; perhaps TRBD2 as D (5 bases). Germline CDR1 and CDR2: SGHRS and YFSETQ. The CDR3 runs 14 residues. The germline V and J ends were trimmed by 7 bases and 3 bases, with 13 bases remaining between them. This chain's CDR3 is CASAFGEYTGELFF. The CDR3 coding sequence is TGCGCCAGCGCCTTCGGGGAGTACACCGGGGAGCTGTTTTTT. The whole variable domain, filled in from reference TRBV5-1 and TRBJ2-2, reads KAGVTQTPRYLIKTRGQQVTLSCSPISGHRSVSWYQQTPGQGLQFLFEYFSETQRNKGNFPGRFSGRQFSNSRSEMNVSTLELGDSALYLCASAFGEYTGELFFGEGSRLTVL.

The genes are TRBV30 and TRBJ2-7; D not certain. Trimming took off 0 bases at V and 7 bases at J, with 7 bases between the two ends. Germline V CDR1 and CDR2: GTSNPN, SVGIG (reference sequence). The CDR3 has 11 amino acids. CDR3 sequence reads: CAWSVRVEQYF. The DNA for the CDR3 is TGTGCCTGGAGTGTACGGGTAGAGCAGTACTTC.

V usage is TRBV2 and J usage is TRBJ1-1, with no clear D. The CDR3 consists of 12 residues. The V and J ends lost 2 bases and 5 bases respectively, with 6 bases between them. Germline CDR1 and CDR2: SNHLY and FYNNEI. In nucleotides, the CDR3 is TGTGCCAGCAGTGAAAGTCATACTGAAGCTTTCTTT. Protein product: CASSESHTEAFF. Drawing the rest from reference TRBV2 and TRBJ1-1, the complete variable domain is EPEVTQTPSHQVTQMGQEVILRCVPISNHLYFYWYRQILGQKVEFLVSFYNNEISEKSEIFDDQFSVERPDGSNFTLKIRSTKLEDSAMYFCASSESHTEAFFGQGTRLTVV.

This clone was detected once. This sequence joins TRBV24-1 and TRBJ2-2; the D gene is possibly TRBD2 (6 bases). V was shortened by 7 bases and J by 2 bases, with 16 bases between the two germline ends. This CDR3 comprises 16 residues. Germline CDR1 reads KGHDR; CDR2 reads SFDVKD. The CDR3 region is CATRPVWRENTGELFF. In DNA form, the CDR3 reads TGTGCCACCAGGCCCGTGTGGCGGGAAAACACCGGGGAGCTGTTTTTT.

V is TRBV19 and J is TRBJ2-2, with D possibly matching TRBD2 (5 bases). V was clipped by 7 bases and J by 5 bases, with 17 bases between them. The CDR3 extends over 15 amino acids. Germline CDR1 LNHDA, CDR2 SQIVND (reference sequence). The CDR3 bases are TGTGCCAGTACTAAGGGAGCAGACTATACCGGGGAGCTGTTTTTT. This codes for CASTKGADYTGELFF.